The 27 T cell receptor beta chains below come from one sample, sequenced in a study of CD8+ T cells in alopecia areata (dated 2018 in TCRdb). The method was the immunoSEQ multiplex PCR assay. RNA was extracted from all samples and reverse transcribed into cDNA, which served as template for TCR sequencing. The source is immuneACCESS, and TCRdb retained only in-frame sequences with V and J called. Part of the clones is not carried over; for the studies checked, unresolved V genes explain less than half of this, and the remainder is unexplained. For this sample the table gives approximately 300,000 clones, of which roughly 60% were detected only once. The top ten hold approximately 1.7% of the sample. In the paper's terms, the time point label means: roughly 24 weeks on oral tofacitinib. The treatment or condition label on this specimen signifies: oral pan-JAK inhibitor, 5-10 mg twice daily. The specimen was CD4+ T cells sorted from blood, collected at week 24, from a patient treated with tofacitinib. These receptors came from a human donor with alopecia areata.

CDR3 DNA sequence: TGTGCCAGCAGTAATGACAGGAGCAATCAGCCCCAGCATTTT. Amino acids: CASSNDRSNQPQHF. The chain has TRBV2 and TRBJ1-5; possibly TRBD1 for D (6 bases). Looked up from germline, CDR1 is SNHLY and CDR2 is FYNNEI. Trimming took off 5 bases at V and 1 base at J, with 9 bases between the two ends. The CDR3 contains 14 residues.

The V call is TRBV29-1, the J call TRBJ1-1; 12 nucleotides match TRBD1. V shed 7 bases, J shed 1 base, and the junction held 4 bases outside the gene matches. In germline, CDR1 is SQVTM, CDR2 ANQGSEA. This CDR3 is built from 14 residues. This CDR3 is CSAGTGGSNTEAFF. The CDR3 nucleotides read TGCAGCGCAGGGACAGGGGGCTCGAACACTGAAGCTTTCTTT.

The chain combines TRBV6-1 with TRBJ2-5; TRBD1 or TRBD2 may be the D gene (5 bases each). V gave up 7 bases and J gave up 4 bases, with 19 bases separating them. Germline-derived CDR1 and CDR2 are MNHNS and SASEGT. This CDR3 region has 15 residues. CDR3 sequence reads: CASTSRRGASETQYF. The CDR3 bases are TGTGCCAGCACCTCCCGGAGAGGGGCCTCAGAGACCCAGTACTTC.

This clone was seen once. This chain links TRBV9 with TRBJ2-1; maybe TRBD1 (5 bases). Germline V CDR1 and CDR2: SGDLS, YYNGEE. CDR3 length equals 16 residues. V was cut by 3 bases and J by 6 bases, with 19 bases left in between. The CDR3 reads CASSGRGADVGNEQFF. DNA of the CDR3: TGTGCCAGCAGCGGCCGTGGGGCGGACGTGGGCAATGAGCAGTTCTTC. Supplemented by reference TRBV9 and TRBJ2-1, the full variable domain reads DSGVTQTPKHLITATGQRVTLRCSPRSGDLSVYWYQQSLDQGLQFLIQYYNGEERAKGNILERFSAQQFPDLHSELNLSSLELGDSALYFCASSGRGADVGNEQFFGPGTRLTVL.

V usage is TRBV29-1 and J usage is TRBJ1-1; D unclear. The ends were cut back, 6 bases at V and 0 bases at J, with 14 bases in the middle. In germline, CDR1 is SQVTM, CDR2 ANQGSEA. The CDR3 loop spans 14 amino acids. DNA of the CDR3: TGCAGCGTGGCAGGCCGACCGTTGAACACTGAAGCTTTCTTT. Protein sequence: CSVAGRPLNTEAFF.

The chain combines TRBV7-2 with TRBJ2-7, with TRBD2 matching 10 bases. CDR1 and CDR2 (germline): SGHTA, FQGNSA. V was clipped by 1 base and J by 5 bases; unmatched bases: 11. The CDR3 length is 17 residues. The CDR3 DNA sequence: TGTGCCAGCAGCTTAGTGATCCCAACTAGCGGGGTCGACGAGCAGTACTTC. Amino acid sequence: CASSLVIPTSGVDEQYF. The entire variable domain, with the rest obtained from reference TRBV7-2 and TRBJ2-7, is as follows: GAGVSQSPSNKVTEKGKDVELRCDPISGHTALYWYRQSLGQGLEFLIYFQGNSAPDKSGLPSDRFSAERTGGSVSTLTIQRTQQEDSAVYLCASSLVIPTSGVDEQYFGPGTRLTVT.

The J gene is TRBJ2-3, the V gene TRBV5-4; D is unresolved. The germline CDR1 and CDR2 sequences are SGHNT and YYREEE (reference sequence). Trimming removed 3 bases at V and 10 bases at J, with 18 bases between. The CDR3 contains 14 residues. The CDR3 DNA sequence: TGTGCCAGCAGCTCCCCGAGCGAGCTTGTCGCGCAGTATTTT. This gives the protein CASSSPSELVAQYF.

The chain is built from TRBV29-1 and TRBJ1-3; no firm D call. The V and J ends lost 4 bases and 4 bases respectively, with 8 bases between them. The CDR3 spans 12 residues. The germline gives CDR1 SQVTM, CDR2 ANQGSEA. The CDR3 region is CSVGAMGNTIYF. CDR3 in DNA: TGCAGCGTTGGGGCCATGGGAAACACCATATATTTT.

The chain employs TRBV10-3 and TRBJ1-2, with D perhaps TRBD1 (6 bases). Germline-derived CDR1 and CDR2 are ENHRY and SYGVKD. The V end lost 4 bases, the J end lost 4 bases, and 16 bases lay between the germline ends. CDR3 length: 15 amino acids. CDR3 coding DNA: TGTGCCATCAGTGTCGCAGGGGCCGAGGGCTATGGCTACACCTTC. Its translation is CAISVAGAEGYGYTF.

Only a few counts were recorded for this clone. The chain carries TRBV11-2 and TRBJ2-1; a weak D match, TRBD1 (5 bases). This CDR3 comprises 14 residues. The germline V gene encodes CDR1 SGHAT and CDR2 FQNNGV. Trimming shortened V by 9 bases and J by 1 base, and 13 bases separated the two germline ends. CDR3 DNA: TGTGCCAGTTTGAATCAGGGTTCCTACAATGAGCAGTTCTTC. This sequence encodes CASLNQGSYNEQFF. Looking up the rest from reference TRBV11-2 and TRBJ2-1 gives the full variable domain: EAGVAQSPRYKIIEKRQSVAFWCNPISGHATLYWYQQILGQGPKLLIQFQNNGVVDDSQLPKDRFSAERLKGVDSTLKIQPAKLEDSAVYLCASLNQGSYNEQFFGPGTRLTVL.

The count of this clone is one. This chain joins TRBV29-1 and TRBJ2-3; the match to TRBD2 covers 7 bases. Germline V gene data show CDR1 as SQVTM and CDR2 as ANQGSEA. The CDR3 is made up of 14 amino acids. With V trimmed by 6 bases and J by 2 bases, 8 bases remained unmatched. The CDR3 reads CSVGPSGFTDTQYF. CDR3 coding DNA: TGCAGCGTGGGACCTAGCGGTTTCACAGATACGCAGTATTTT.

V and J are TRBV10-3 and TRBJ1-1, with D possibly TRBD1 on 5 matching bases. Germline loops: CDR1 ENHRY, CDR2 SYGVKD. The germline V and J ends were trimmed by 5 bases and 8 bases, with 15 bases remaining between them. CDR3 length: 13 residues. CDR3 nucleotides: TGTGCCATCAGTCAAGGGGTGACCCCAGAAGCTTTCTTT. Translation: CAISQGVTPEAFF.

J is TRBJ1-1 and V is TRBV5-1; TRBD1 matches at 11 bases. Germline values: CDR1 SGHRS, CDR2 YFSETQ. The CDR3 loop spans 17 amino acids. V shed 0 bases and J 5 bases; nucleotides not matched to a gene: 9. CDR3 nucleotide sequence: TGCGCCAGCAGCTTGGACCCTGGGACAGGGGGTTGGACTGAAGCTTTCTTT. It translates to CASSLDPGTGGWTEAFF.

This sequence joins TRBV19 and TRBJ1-5; TRBD1 is a possible D gene (6 bases). This CDR3 is 12 amino acids long. Deletions cut 11 bases from V and 4 bases from J, with 12 bases between. Germline V gives CDR1 LNHDA, CDR2 SQIVND (reference sequence). The CDR3 here is CAVEGGNQPQHF. Here the CDR3 DNA reads TGTGCCGTCGAGGGGGGTAATCAGCCCCAGCATTTT.

This chain uses TRBV30 with TRBJ2-7; 8 bases are shared with TRBD1. This CDR3 comprises 14 residues. With V trimmed by 1 base and J by 4 bases, 6 bases remained unmatched. Germline CDR1 reads GTSNPN; CDR2 reads SVGIG (reference sequence). CDR3: CAWSGRRQGYEQYF. The CDR3 DNA follows: TGTGCCTGGAGTGGCCGGAGACAGGGGTACGAGCAGTACTTC.

This rearrangement joins TRBV7-2 to TRBJ2-7; 9 bases are shared with TRBD1. The V and J ends lost 5 bases and 5 bases, in that order; junction bases with no gene match: 7. Germline V gene lookup returns CDR1 SGHTA and CDR2 FQGNSA. The CDR3 consists of 14 residues. In DNA form, the CDR3 reads TGTGCCAGCAGCCCTTGGACAGGGGCGGACGAGCAGTACTTC. Translating gives CASSPWTGADEQYF.

This chain connects TRBV6-5 to TRBJ2-5; TRBD2 is a possible D gene (6 bases). The germline gives CDR1 MNHEY, CDR2 SVGAGI. V was shortened by 0 bases and J by 5 bases, with 16 bases between the two germline ends. This CDR3 region has 16 residues. The CDR3 bases are TGTGCCAGCAGTTACTCGTCCGGGGGAGGTTGGGAGACCCAGTACTTC. It yields the protein CASSYSSGGGWETQYF.

The chain combines TRBV2 with TRBJ1-2; 7 bases are a match to TRBD1. The CDR3 is 13 amino acids. Germline CDR1 and CDR2: SNHLY and FYNNEI. J was trimmed by 2 bases and V by 6 bases; bases with no gene match: 3. CDR3: CASRGQSNYGYTF. The CDR3 nucleotides read TGTGCCAGCAGGGGACAGTCCAACTATGGCTACACCTTC.

This clone was seen a handful of times. J is TRBJ1-6 and V is TRBV5-1; no clear D gene. V lost 5 bases and J 0 bases, leaving 9 bases between the germline ends. This CDR3 is built from 15 residues. Germline assignment: CDR1 SGHRS and CDR2 YFSETQ. CDR3 sequence: CASRDARSYNSPLHF. The CDR3 nucleotides are TGCGCCAGCAGGGATGCGCGCTCCTATAATTCACCCCTCCACTTT.

The V call is TRBV29-1, the J call TRBJ1-2; 12 bases are shared with TRBD1. CDR3 size: 15 residues. V was pared by 6 bases and J by 6 bases, with 11 bases of the junction left unmatched. Germline V CDR1 and CDR2: SQVTM, ANQGSEA. The CDR3 loop is CSVATGQGARNGYTF. The CDR3 DNA reads as TGCAGCGTGGCGACGGGACAGGGGGCGCGTAATGGCTACACCTTC.

The rearrangement joins TRBV6-5 to TRBJ1-1, with D possibly matching TRBD1 (6 bases). Germline V CDR1 and CDR2: MNHEY, SVGAGI. The CDR3 length is 15 residues. The V and J ends lost 6 bases and 1 base respectively, with 15 bases between them. CDR3 in DNA: TGTGCCAGCAGGCCCCCACAGGGAGAGAACACTGAAGCTTTCTTT. Protein sequence: CASRPPQGENTEAFF.

The chain links TRBV4-1 to TRBJ1-4, with 11 bases identical to TRBD1. The V segment lost 0 bases and the J segment 8 bases; nucleotides outside the gene matches: 8. This CDR3 spans 17 amino acids. The germline V gene encodes CDR1 MGHRA and CDR2 YSYEKL. CDR3 sequence (DNA): TGCGCCAGCAGCCAAGACCGGACAGGGGGCTGGAACGAAAAACTGTTTTTT. Encoded protein: CASSQDRTGGWNEKLFF.

This clone appeared a few times. The CDR3 DNA reads TGCGCCAGCAGCTTGGGCAACCTAATCGGGGACAATGAGCAGTTCTTC. Translating gives CASSLGNLIGDNEQFF. The rearrangement uses TRBV5-1 and TRBJ2-1; the D gene is possibly TRBD2 (5 bases). This CDR3 comprises 16 residues. The germline V gene encodes CDR1 SGHRS and CDR2 YFSETQ. The germline V and J ends were trimmed by 0 bases and 5 bases, with 15 bases remaining between them. Full variable domain (outside the CDR3, taken from reference TRBV5-1 and TRBJ2-1): KAGVTQTPRYLIKTRGQQVTLSCSPISGHRSVSWYQQTPGQGLQFLFEYFSETQRNKGNFPGRFSGRQFSNSRSEMNVSTLELGDSALYLCASSLGNLIGDNEQFFGPGTRLTVL.

This chain joins TRBV7-9 and TRBJ1-1; D gene unclear. The CDR3 runs 14 residues. In germline, CDR1 is SEHNR, CDR2 FQNEAQ (reference sequence). V lost 3 bases and J lost 1, with 9 bases in between. For the CDR3, the DNA is TGTGCCAGCAGCTTCGGGAAAGGGAACACTGAAGCTTTCTTT. This encodes CASSFGKGNTEAFF.

This clone has more than one count but fewer than ten. The V call is TRBV28, the J call TRBJ2-2; 8 bases map to TRBD1. The V gene end was trimmed by 4 bases and the J gene end by 5 bases; junction bases not matched to a gene: 6. The germline CDR1 and CDR2 sequences are MDHEN and SYDVKM. The CDR3 is made up of 15 amino acids. In nucleotides, the CDR3 is TGTGCCAGCAGTTACCGGGACAGGTATACCGGGGAGCTGTTTTTT. Its protein is CASSYRDRYTGELFF.

The chain recombines TRBV5-1 with TRBJ1-5, with D tentatively TRBD1 (6 bases). The CDR3 consists of 14 residues. The V gene lost 3 bases and the J gene lost 5 bases, with 12 bases spanning the gap. Per germline, CDR1 SGHRS and CDR2 YFSETQ. Here the CDR3 DNA reads TGCGCCAGCAGCTGGGGGGGGCGCGATCAGCCCCAGCATTTT. Its protein product is CASSWGGRDQPQHF.

This chain uses TRBV18 with TRBJ2-2; 8 bases map to TRBD1. The CDR3 extends over 15 amino acids. Germline CDR1 is KGHSH and CDR2 is LQKENI. V was clipped by 3 bases and J by 7 bases; unmatched bases: 7. CDR3 amino acids: CASSPGQDLVGELFF. CDR3 nucleotides: TGTGCCAGCTCACCGGGACAGGACCTTGTCGGGGAGCTGTTTTTT.